Reported below is one T cell receptor beta chain. Its antigen is not identified. These data belong to a study of cytomegalovirus exposure and HLA in healthy donors. The wider study: The use of the same platform for the roughly 130 validation repertoires and the roughly 730 first-cohort repertoires was reported by a later analysis.

Measured with immunoSEQ multiplex PCR; TCRdb has only the in-frame clones, and not every one. The repertoire holds some 76,000 clones, with about 95% as singletons. Study-level results: There were some public TCRs occurring in many donors, but most TCR sequences were rare. Cytomegalovirus status was reportedly diagnosed by the classifier with high sensitivity and specificity. The study put 150 or so TCR beta chains on its list as cytomegalovirus-associated.

This TCR was recovered from a young woman in good health and CMV-seronegative. The sample taken for sequencing was PBMCs.

In DNA, the CDR3 is TGTGCCAGCAGTTTACAGGGTGACGACGAGCAGTACTTC. It translates to CASSLQGDDEQYF. The V call is TRBV27, the J call TRBJ2-7; TRBD1 might be the D (5 bases). CDR1 MNHEY and CDR2 SMNVEV come from the germline V gene (reference sequence). This CDR3 spans 13 amino acids. V lost 2 bases to trimming and J lost 5 bases, with 10 bases between them.